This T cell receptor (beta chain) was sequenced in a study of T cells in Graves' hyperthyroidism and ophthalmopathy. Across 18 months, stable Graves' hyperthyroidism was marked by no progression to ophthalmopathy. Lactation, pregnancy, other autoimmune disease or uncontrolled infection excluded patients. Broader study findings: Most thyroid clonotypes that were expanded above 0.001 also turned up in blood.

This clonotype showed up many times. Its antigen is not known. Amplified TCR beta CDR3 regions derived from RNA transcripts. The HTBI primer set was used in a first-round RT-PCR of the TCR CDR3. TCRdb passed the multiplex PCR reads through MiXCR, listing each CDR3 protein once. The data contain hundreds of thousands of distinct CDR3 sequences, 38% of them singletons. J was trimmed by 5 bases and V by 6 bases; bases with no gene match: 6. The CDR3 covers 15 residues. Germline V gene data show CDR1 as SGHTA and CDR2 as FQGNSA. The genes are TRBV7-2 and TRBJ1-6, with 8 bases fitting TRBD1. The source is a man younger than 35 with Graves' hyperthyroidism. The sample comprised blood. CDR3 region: CASSFWDRHNSPLHF. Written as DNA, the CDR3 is TGTGCCAGCAGTTTTTGGGACAGGCATAATTCACCCCTCCACTTT.